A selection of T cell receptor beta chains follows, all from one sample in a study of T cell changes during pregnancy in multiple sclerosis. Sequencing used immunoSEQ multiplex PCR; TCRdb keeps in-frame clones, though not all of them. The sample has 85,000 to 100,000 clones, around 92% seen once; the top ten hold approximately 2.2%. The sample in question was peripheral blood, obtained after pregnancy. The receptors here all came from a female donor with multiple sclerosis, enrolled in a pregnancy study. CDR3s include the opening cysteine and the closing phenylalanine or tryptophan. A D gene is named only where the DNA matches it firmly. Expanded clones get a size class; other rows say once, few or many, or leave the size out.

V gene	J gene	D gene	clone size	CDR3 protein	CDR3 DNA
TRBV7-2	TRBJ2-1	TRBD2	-	CASSLRTSGDNEQFF	TGTGCCAGCAGCCTACGGACTAGCGGGGACAATGAGCAGTTCTTC
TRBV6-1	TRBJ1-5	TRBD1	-	CASSVDRGGNQPQHF	TGTGCCAGCAGTGTAGACAGGGGAGGCAATCAGCCCCAGCATTTT
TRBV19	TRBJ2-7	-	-	CASSIPRGEQYF	TGTGCCAGTAGTATACCTAGGGGGGAGCAGTACTTC
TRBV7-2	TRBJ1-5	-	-	CASSFNSRHQPQHF	TGTGCCAGCAGCTTTAACTCCCGCCACCAGCCCCAGCATTTT
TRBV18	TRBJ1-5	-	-	CASSPRGRGTYSNQPQHF	TGTGCCAGCTCACCACGCGGCAGGGGCACCTATAGCAATCAGCCCCAGCATTTT
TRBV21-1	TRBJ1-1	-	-	CASKGDRNTEAFF	TGTGCCAGCAAGGGGGACAGGAACACTGAAGCTTTCTTT
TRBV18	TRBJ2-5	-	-	CASSPGLGEMFQETQYF	TGTGCCAGCTCACCGGGACTCGGGGAAATGTTCCAAGAGACCCAGTACTTC
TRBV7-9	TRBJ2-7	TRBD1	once	CASSLMGQGYYEQYF	TGTGCCAGCAGCTTGATGGGACAGGGGTACTACGAGCAGTACTTC
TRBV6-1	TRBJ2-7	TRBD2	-	CASNIVAGADYEQYF	TGTGCCAGCAATATTGTAGCGGGAGCCGACTACGAGCAGTACTTC
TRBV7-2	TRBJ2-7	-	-	CASSLLAQGEQYF	TGTGCCAGCAGCTTACTTGCTCAGGGGGAGCAGTACTTC
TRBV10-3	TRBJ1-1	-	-	CAISEARTGSATEAFF	TGTGCCATCAGTGAGGCGCGGACTGGGTCCGCTACCGAAGCTTTCTTT
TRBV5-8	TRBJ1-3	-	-	CASSLLRENAGNTIYF	TGTGCCAGCAGCCTCTTGAGAGAGAATGCTGGAAACACCATATATTTT
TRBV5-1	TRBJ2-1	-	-	CASTVAANNEQFF	TGCGCCAGCACGGTAGCGGCGAACAATGAGCAGTTCTTC
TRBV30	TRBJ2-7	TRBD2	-	CAWTNLAGVGSKNEQYF	TGTGCCTGGACCAACCTAGCGGGAGTAGGGAGTAAGAACGAGCAGTACTTC
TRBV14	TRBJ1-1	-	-	CASSQVGGAGTEAFF	TGTGCCAGCAGCCAAGTGGGAGGAGCTGGGACTGAAGCTTTCTTT
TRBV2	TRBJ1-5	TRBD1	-	CASSRTGFEQPQHF	TGTGCCAGCAGCAGGACAGGATTTGAACAGCCCCAGCATTTT
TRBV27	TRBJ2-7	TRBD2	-	CASSFSGRGEQYF	TGTGCCAGCAGTTTTAGCGGGAGGGGGGAGCAGTACTTC
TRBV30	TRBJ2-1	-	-	CAWTDRSSYNEQFF	TGTGCCTGGACCGACAGAAGCTCCTACAATGAGCAGTTCTTC
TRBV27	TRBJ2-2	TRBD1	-	CASRRAGDRGRNTGELFF	TGTGCCAGCAGAAGAGCTGGGGACAGGGGGAGGAACACCGGGGAGCTGTTTTTT
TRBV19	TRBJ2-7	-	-	CASSTRGTAGEQYF	TGTGCCAGTAGTACCCGTGGGACTGCAGGCGAGCAGTACTTC
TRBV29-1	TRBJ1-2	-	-	CSVVSQDYGYTF	TGCAGCGTTGTAAGCCAGGATTATGGCTACACCTTC
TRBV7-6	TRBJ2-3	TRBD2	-	CASSLLAGAGTDTQYF	TGTGCCAGCAGCTTATTAGCGGGGGCAGGGACAGATACGCAGTATTTT
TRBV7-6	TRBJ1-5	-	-	CASSLASTANQPQHF	TGTGCCAGCAGCTTAGCGTCGACAGCCAATCAGCCCCAGCATTTT
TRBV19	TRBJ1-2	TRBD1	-	CASSIRTGAQYGYTF	TGTGCCAGTAGTATCCGGACAGGGGCGCAATATGGCTACACCTTC
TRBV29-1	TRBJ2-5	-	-	CSVVVTTPETQYF	TGCAGCGTTGTGGTGACAACCCCGGAGACCCAGTACTTC
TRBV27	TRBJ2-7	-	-	CASSFSTGLTNYEQYF	TGTGCCAGCAGTTTCTCCACAGGGCTAACCAACTACGAGCAGTACTTC
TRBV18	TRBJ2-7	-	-	CASSPRRNNTGLMNEQYF	TGTGCCAGCTCACCACGTAGGAACAATACAGGCCTAATGAACGAGCAGTACTTC
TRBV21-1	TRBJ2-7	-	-	CASSKVRGTGGDEQYF	TGTGCCAGCAGCAAAGTTCGAGGGACAGGGGGCGACGAGCAGTACTTC
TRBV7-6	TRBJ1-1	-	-	CASSLAGGGTEAFF	TGTGCCAGCAGCTTAGCGGGAGGGGGCACTGAAGCTTTCTTT
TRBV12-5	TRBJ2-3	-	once	CASVASGTDTQYF	TGTGCTAGTGTGGCTAGCGGCACAGATACGCAGTATTTT
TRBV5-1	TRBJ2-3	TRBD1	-	CASSLQNRGQTDTQYF	TGCGCCAGCAGCTTACAAAACAGGGGGCAAACAGATACGCAGTATTTT
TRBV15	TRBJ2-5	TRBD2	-	CATSRGGSGRAETQYF	TGTGCCACCAGCAGAGGGGGTAGCGGGAGGGCCGAGACCCAGTACTTC
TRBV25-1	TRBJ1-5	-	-	CASSEDRLSQPQHF	TGTGCCAGCAGTGAGGACAGACTTAGCCAGCCCCAGCATTTT
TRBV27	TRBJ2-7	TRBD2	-	CASSSRTSWPYEQYF	TGTGCCAGCAGTTCGCGGACTAGTTGGCCCTACGAGCAGTACTTC
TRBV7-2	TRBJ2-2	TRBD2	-	CAINRSGRPTGELFF	TGTGCCATCAATCGTAGCGGGAGACCCACCGGGGAGCTGTTTTTT
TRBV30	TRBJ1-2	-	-	CAWSREEGGYTF	TGTGCCTGGAGTCGGGAGGAGGGTGGCTACACCTTC
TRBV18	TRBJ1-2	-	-	CASSPPELDGYTF	TGTGCCAGCTCACCACCGGAGTTAGATGGCTACACCTTC
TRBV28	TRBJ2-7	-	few	CASSLGHPYEQYF	TGTGCCAGCAGTTTGGGGCACCCCTACGAGCAGTACTTC
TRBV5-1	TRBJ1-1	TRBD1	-	CASSLQGRFTEAFF	TGCGCCAGCAGCCTACAGGGGAGATTCACTGAAGCTTTCTTT
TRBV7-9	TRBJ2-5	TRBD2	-	CASSPTSGGKTQYF	TGTGCCAGCAGCCCCACTAGCGGGGGGAAGACCCAGTACTTC
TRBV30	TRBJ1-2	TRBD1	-	CAWSIQGTYGYTF	TGTGCCTGGAGCATACAGGGGACCTATGGCTACACCTTC
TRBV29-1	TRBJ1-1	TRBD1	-	CSVRGQGARTEAFF	TGCAGCGTCCGAGGACAGGGGGCGCGAACTGAAGCTTTCTTT
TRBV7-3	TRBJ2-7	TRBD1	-	CASSGTGGREQYF	TGTGCCAGCAGCGGGACAGGGGGAAGGGAGCAGTACTTC
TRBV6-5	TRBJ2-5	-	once	CASSYGRRVVETQYF	TGTGCCAGCAGTTACGGGAGGAGGGTAGTCGAGACCCAGTACTTC
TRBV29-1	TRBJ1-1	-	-	CSVEEHLNTEAFF	TGCAGCGTTGAAGAACATTTGAACACTGAAGCTTTCTTT
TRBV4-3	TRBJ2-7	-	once	CASSQEYSTYEQYF	TGCGCCAGCAGCCAAGAATACAGCACCTACGAGCAGTACTTC
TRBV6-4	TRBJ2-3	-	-	CASSADTTDTQYF	TGTGCCAGCAGTGCAGACACCACAGATACGCAGTATTTT
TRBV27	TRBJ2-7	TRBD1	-	CASSLSGQGGTYF	TGTGCCAGCAGTTTATCTGGACAGGGGGGGACGTACTTC
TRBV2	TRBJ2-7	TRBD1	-	CASRRTGGAYEQYF	TGTGCCAGCAGAAGGACAGGGGGTGCGTACGAGCAGTACTTC
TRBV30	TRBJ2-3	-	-	CAWSVSSGTDTQYF	TGTGCCTGGAGTGTTTCCAGCGGGACAGATACGCAGTATTTT
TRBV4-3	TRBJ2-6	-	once	CASSQDSPTAGANVLTF	TGCGCCAGCAGCCAAGATTCCCCGACAGCTGGGGCCAACGTCCTGACTTTC
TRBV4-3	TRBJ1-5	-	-	CASSQDYRTFSNQPQHF	TGCGCCAGCAGCCAAGATTACAGGACGTTTAGCAATCAGCCCCAGCATTTT
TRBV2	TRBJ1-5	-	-	CASSIDSFQPQHF	TGTGCCAGCAGTATCGACAGCTTCCAGCCCCAGCATTTT
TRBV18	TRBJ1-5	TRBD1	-	CASSLGTGDQPQHF	TGTGCCAGCTCACTGGGGACAGGGGATCAGCCCCAGCATTTT
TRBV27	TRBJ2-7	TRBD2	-	CASSSVREGTYEQYF	TGTGCCAGCAGTTCTGTGCGGGAGGGAACCTACGAGCAGTACTTC